The 11 T cell receptor beta chains reported below all come from one sample, sequenced in a study of T cell repertoires in cytomegalovirus infection. TCRdb recomputed calls from the reads with MiXCR, one row per CDR3 protein. This sample has hundreds of thousands of distinct CDR3 sequences, with 20% to 25% found just once. Sequenced sample: CD8+ T cells from PBMCs. The receptors were sampled from a human donor in good health (CMV status not recorded). Some clones in this sample may be carry-over from other donors' samples.

In this sample, this clonotype turned up many times. The V and J genes are TRBV7-2 and TRBJ1-1; unclear D gene. The germline CDR1 and CDR2 sequences are SGHTA and FQGNSA. CDR3 length equals 14 residues. V lost 4 bases and J lost 1, with 10 bases in between. CDR3 DNA: TGTGCCAGCAGCTCCTTGGACGGGAACACTGAAGCTTTCTTT. Its protein product is CASSSLDGNTEAFF.

Comment on this clonotype: One base away lies a much larger clone, so this may be a sequencing read error. The V gene is TRBV7-6, the J gene TRBJ2-1, with D perhaps TRBD1 (5 bases). Germline-derived CDR1 and CDR2 are SGHVS and FNYEAQ. The CDR3 has 15 residues. In nucleotides, the CDR3 is TGTGCCAGCAGCTTTATTCAGGGTTCCTACAGTGAGCAGTTCTTC. Residues: CASSFIQGSYSEQFF.

CDR3 in DNA: TGTGCCAGCAGCTTAGGACTAGCGGGGGGCCCGTACCAAGAGACCCAGTACTTC. Encoded protein: CASSLGLAGGPYQETQYF. The chain couples TRBV13 to TRBJ2-5; TRBD2 agrees at 12 bases. This CDR3 is 18 amino acids long. CDR1 PRHDT and CDR2 FYEKMQ come from the germline V gene (reference sequence). After removal of 0 bases from V and 0 bases from J, the junction contained 5 bases not matched to a gene.

The chain has TRBV7-9 and TRBJ2-2; D may be TRBD1 (5 bases). Per the germline V gene, CDR1 is SEHNR and CDR2 is FQNEAQ (reference sequence). The CDR3 runs to 14 residues. Trimming shortened V by 8 bases and J by 6 bases, and 16 bases separated the two germline ends. In DNA form, the CDR3 reads TGTGCCAGCGATTGGGTGGGGCCGTCCGGGGAGCTGTTTTTT. Translating it yields CASDWVGPSGELFF. Using reference TRBV7-9 and TRBJ2-2 for the parts outside the CDR3, the full variable domain is DTGVSQNPRHKITKRGQNVTFRCDPISEHNRLYWYRQTLGQGPEFLTYFQNEAQLEKSRLLSDRFSAERPKGSFSTLEIQRTEQGDSAMYLCASDWVGPSGELFFGEGSRLTVL.

This clonotype was seen at least ten times. CDR3 region: CSVGGSRGDEAFF. CDR3 coding DNA: TGCAGCGTTGGAGGGTCCCGCGGGGATGAAGCTTTCTTT. The chain is built from TRBV29-1 and TRBJ1-1; D is unresolved. Germline assignment: CDR1 SQVTM and CDR2 ANQGSEA. V was shortened by 4 bases and J by 7 bases, with 16 bases between the two germline ends. The length of the CDR3 is 13 residues.

This clonotype was picked up many times. V is TRBV7-8 and J is TRBJ2-5; TRBD1 agrees at 9 bases. CDR3 length equals 16 residues. J lost 2 bases, V lost 3 bases, and 7 bases had no gene match. Germline values: CDR1 SGHVS, CDR2 FQNEAQ. The CDR3 spells CASSFRGTGLQETQYF. In DNA form, the CDR3 reads TGTGCCAGCAGCTTTAGGGGGACAGGGCTACAAGAGACCCAGTACTTC.

In its sample, this clonotype was seen once. The chain links TRBV4-2 to TRBJ2-3; D is unclear. The CDR3 runs to 15 residues. Germline CDR1 and CDR2: LGHNA and YNFKEQ. V was clipped by 0 bases and J by 2 bases, with 9 bases between them. DNA for the CDR3: TGTGCCAGCAGCCAAGAAAGTTATATCACAGATACGCAGTATTTT. Translating it yields CASSQESYITDTQYF.

The rearrangement uses TRBV25-1 and TRBJ1-4, with TRBD1 matching over 9 bases. CDR3 length: 16 amino acids. J lost 8 bases, V lost 1 base, and 8 bases had no gene match. The germline V gene has CDR1 MGHDK and CDR2 SYGVNS. This CDR3 reads CASSEWLGTGNEKLFF. In DNA, the CDR3 is TGTGCCAGCAGTGAATGGCTCGGGACAGGGAACGAAAAACTGTTTTTT.

The table lists this clonotype with a few counts. The J gene is TRBJ2-7, the V gene TRBV6-6; TRBD2 matches 7 bases. Trimming removed 2 bases from V and 6 bases from J; junction bases left unmatched: 1. The CDR3 sequence is 12 residues long. The germline gives CDR1 MNHNY, CDR2 SVGAGI (reference sequence). Written as DNA, the CDR3 is TGTGCCAGCAGTTACCCGGGGGGCGAGCAGTACTTC. It encodes CASSYPGGEQYF.

A note on this clonotype: A read error may explain this, as a much larger clone is one base away. This sequence joins TRBV7-6 and TRBJ2-5; 8 bases align to TRBD1. The CDR3 sequence is 15 residues long. Germline V gives CDR1 SGHVS, CDR2 FNYEAQ. CDR3 amino acids: CASSLERTGQEAQYF. The DNA of the CDR3 is TGTGCCAGCAGCTTAGAACGGACAGGGCAAGAGGCCCAGTACTTC.

The V gene is TRBV7-6, the J gene TRBJ2-1; D ambiguous. Germline values: CDR1 SGHVS, CDR2 FNYEAQ. Trimming removed 6 bases from V and 6 bases from J, with 9 bases in between. CDR3 size: 12 residues. The CDR3 DNA sequence: TGTGCCAGCAGGATCCCGGGCAATGAGCAGTTCTTC. The encoded protein is CASRIPGNEQFF.